This record concerns one TCR beta chain sequence. Its antigen is not known. This sample was included in a study of T cell repertoires in aging, cancer and after chemotherapy. On the study more broadly: Repeat sampling of healthy donors over several months to years showed clear clonal overlap.

Peripheral blood genomic DNA, not sorted cells or RNA, was the template. Overall study results and limits: In each cancer cohort, median generation probability increased across chemotherapy, suggesting thymic output rebounded. The repertoire data cannot show anything about immunological memory following chemotherapy.

Multiplex touch-down PCR with TRB-A/B primers amplified rearranged V-D-J TRB sequences. TCRdb passed the multiplex PCR reads through MiXCR, listing each CDR3 protein once. The repertoire holds 9,500 to 12,000 distinct CDR3 sequences, roughly 40% seen once, with approximately 8.2% in the top ten. Sequencing was performed on blood. The sequence was obtained from a human donor in good health.

CDR3 DNA: TGTGCCAGCAGTCGACAGGGGGGGGCTAAGGAGCAGTACTTC. Translation gives CASSRQGGAKEQYF. The chain carries TRBV5-6 and TRBJ2-7; TRBD1 aligns across 9 bases. This CDR3 is built from 14 residues. Germline V gene lookup returns CDR1 SGHDT and CDR2 YYEEEE. After removal of 5 bases from V and 7 bases from J, the junction contained 10 bases not matched to a gene.